A selection of T cell receptor beta chains follows, all from one sample in a study of T cells in Graves' hyperthyroidism and ophthalmopathy. Each CDR3 protein gets one entry after TCRdb re-called the multiplex PCR reads with MiXCR. The data contain 600,000 to 750,000 distinct CDR3 sequences, about 18% of them singletons. Sequencing input: blood. Source of these receptors: a man between 45 and 60 years old with Graves' hyperthyroidism. CDR3s include the opening cysteine and the closing phenylalanine or tryptophan. D genes are given only for firm matches. Only part of the rows carry a size: once, few, many, or a class if the clone is expanded.

>many|TRBJ2-1|TRBD2|TRBV7-3
CASSLFPSGVYNEQFF
TGTGCCAGCAGCTTATTCCCTAGCGGAGTATACAATGAGCAGTTCTTC
>many|TRBJ2-5|.|TRBV20-1
CSVKVSGEETQYF
TGCAGTGTGAAGGTTAGCGGAGAGGAGACCCAGTACTTC
>many|TRBJ2-7|.|TRBV6-1
CASSEAEGTYEQYF
TGTGCCAGCAGTGAAGCCGAAGGGACCTACGAGCAGTACTTC
>many|TRBJ1-1|TRBD1|TRBV5-6
CASSWDRGQAEAFF
TGTGCCAGCAGCTGGGACAGGGGGCAGGCTGAAGCTTTCTTT
>many|TRBJ1-1|.|TRBV7-6
CASSSDGLNTEAFF
TGTGCCAGCAGCTCGGACGGACTGAACACTGAAGCTTTCTTT
>many|TRBJ1-4|.|TRBV30
CAWTADSNEKLFF
TGTGCCTGGACGGCAGACTCTAATGAAAAACTGTTTTTT
>many|TRBJ2-5|TRBD2|TRBV20-1
CSARTQGLAGADIETQYF
TGCAGTGCTAGAACCCAGGGGCTAGCGGGAGCCGATATCGAGACCCAGTACTTC
>many|TRBJ2-1|.|TRBV28
CASRGGGNEQFF
TGTGCCAGCAGGGGGGGCGGCAATGAGCAGTTCTTC
>.|TRBJ2-5|TRBD2|TRBV11-2
CASSLGLAIREETQYF
TGTGCCAGCAGCTTAGGACTAGCGATCAGGGAGGAGACCCAGTACTTC
>many|TRBJ2-7|.|TRBV28
CASRPGAIYEQYF
TGTGCCAGCAGGCCCGGGGCCATCTACGAGCAGTACTTC
>.|TRBJ1-5|.|TRBV11-2
CASSFGGIIPLSNQPQHF
TGTGCCAGCAGCTTTGGGGGGATTATCCCCCTTAGCAATCAGCCCCAGCATTTT
>few|TRBJ2-7|.|TRBV19
CASGQTEYEQYF
TGTGCCAGTGGACAGACGGAGTACGAGCAGTACTTC
>.|TRBJ2-7|.|TRBV13
CASSNRLSRSYEQYF
TGTGCCAGCAGCAACCGACTTTCTAGGTCCTACGAGCAGTACTTC
>.|TRBJ2-7|.|TRBV6-5
CASSYSSGNEQYF
TGTGCCAGCAGTTACTCCTCGGGGAACGAGCAGTACTTC
>many|TRBJ1-2|TRBD1|TRBV27
CASSLRGGGYYGYTF
TGTGCCAGCAGTTTAAGAGGAGGGGGCTACTATGGCTACACCTTC
>many|TRBJ2-2|TRBD2|TRBV12-3/TRBV12-4
CASSLGLVGNTGELFF
TGTGCCAGCAGTTTGGGACTAGTGGGGAACACCGGGGAGCTGTTTTTT
>.|TRBJ2-4|.|TRBV19
CASSTDRIAKNIQYF
TGTGCCAGTAGTACCGACCGAATAGCCAAAAACATTCAGTACTTC
>.|TRBJ2-1|.|TRBV24-1
CATPGVVYNEQFF
TGTGCCACCCCGGGGGTTGTCTACAATGAGCAGTTCTTC
>few|TRBJ2-3|TRBD2|TRBV20-1
CSAFPGLASADTQYF
TGCAGTGCTTTCCCGGGACTAGCCTCAGCAGATACGCAGTATTTT
>few|TRBJ2-3|.|TRBV10-3
CAISESGQNTDTQYF
TGTGCCATCAGTGAGTCCGGTCAGAACACAGATACGCAGTATTTT
>many|TRBJ2-1|.|TRBV5-4
CASSLLPAGSYNEQFF
TGTGCCAGCAGCTTGTTACCAGCGGGCTCCTACAATGAGCAGTTCTTC
>few|TRBJ2-6|.|TRBV20-1
CSASKTASGANVLTF
TGCAGTGCTAGCAAGACAGCCTCTGGGGCCAACGTCCTGACTTTC
>many|TRBJ2-5|.|TRBV5-1
CASSLAPDGPQETQYF
TGCGCCAGCAGCTTGGCGCCCGACGGACCCCAAGAGACCCAGTACTTC
>many|TRBJ1-2|.|TRBV29-1
CSVGDQDRTNGYTF
TGCAGCGTTGGCGACCAGGACAGAACTAATGGCTACACCTTC
>few|TRBJ2-7|TRBD2|TRBV7-2
CASSLVREGPEQYF
TGTGCCAGCAGCTTAGTTCGGGAGGGCCCCGAGCAGTACTTC
>many|TRBJ2-1|TRBD2|TRBV28
CASSLGPSGSNEQFF
TGTGCCAGCAGCCTCGGGCCTAGCGGGTCGAATGAGCAGTTCTTC
>many|TRBJ2-1|.|TRBV18
CASSPPGTRYNEQFF
TGTGCCAGCTCACCACCGGGAACCCGCTACAATGAGCAGTTCTTC
>few|TRBJ1-5|TRBD1|TRBV30
CAWTAGTAGQPQHF
TGTGCCTGGACCGCCGGGACAGCAGGGCAGCCCCAGCATTTT
>many|TRBJ2-3|.|TRBV28
CASNVRTTSTDTQYF
TGTGCCAGCAACGTACGGACAACTAGCACAGATACGCAGTATTTT
>few|TRBJ1-4|TRBD1|TRBV7-9
CASSLLPGQYEKLFF
TGTGCCAGCAGCTTACTTCCGGGACAGTATGAAAAACTGTTTTTT
>.|TRBJ1-5|.|TRBV29-1
CSVSYGGNQPQHF
TGCAGCGTCTCTTATGGGGGCAATCAGCCCCAGCATTTT
>.|TRBJ2-6|.|TRBV18
CASSLQGTSGANVLTF
TGTGCCAGCTCATTACAGGGTACCTCTGGGGCCAACGTCCTGACTTTC
>many|TRBJ2-1|TRBD2|TRBV6-2/TRBV6-3
CASQSGSSYNEQFF
TGTGCCAGCCAAAGCGGGAGCTCCTACAATGAGCAGTTCTTC
>many|TRBJ2-3|TRBD2|TRBV30
CAWSVVRGLAADTQYF
TGTGCCTGGAGTGTAGTAAGAGGACTAGCAGCAGATACGCAGTATTTT
>.|TRBJ1-1|.|TRBV29-1
CSVVIPGEGTEAFF
TGCAGCGTTGTGATTCCAGGGGAAGGCACTGAAGCTTTCTTT
>few|TRBJ2-1|TRBD2|TRBV9
CASSVGLAGGGEQFF
TGTGCCAGCAGCGTAGGACTAGCGGGAGGGGGGGAGCAGTTCTTC
>.|TRBJ1-5|.|TRBV28
CASSLSAFGPSNQSQHF
TGTGCCAGCAGTTTAAGTGCATTCGGACCGAGCAATCAGTCCCAGCATTTT
>.|TRBJ1-4|.|TRBV7-9
CASSPTRTARNEKLFF
TGTGCCAGCAGCCCCACCCGGACAGCGAGAAATGAAAAACTGTTTTTT
>many|TRBJ2-5|TRBD2|TRBV10-3
CAITGEGPIQYF
TGTGCCATCACCGGGGAGGGACCTATCCAGTACTTC
>many|TRBJ2-3|TRBD2|TRBV3-1
CASSQDVPGLVMADTQYF
TGTGCCAGCAGCCAAGATGTCCCGGGACTAGTCATGGCAGATACGCAGTATTTT
>many|TRBJ1-1|.|TRBV6-2/TRBV6-3
CASTPLDTYSTEAFF
TGTGCCAGCACTCCCCTCGACACATACTCCACTGAAGCTTTCTTT
>many|TRBJ2-2|TRBD1|TRBV2
CAGGQGTGELFF
TGTGCAGGGGGACAGGGGACCGGGGAGCTGTTTTTT
>few|TRBJ1-2|.|TRBV27
CASSLSGFRGYTF
TGTGCCAGCAGTTTATCAGGGTTCCGTGGCTACACCTTC
>many|TRBJ1-1|.|TRBV12-3/TRBV12-4
CASSFGLTGYEAFF
TGTGCCAGCAGTTTCGGCCTCACGGGGTACGAAGCTTTCTTT
>.|TRBJ2-7|.|TRBV11-2
CASSGPGTGRYERYF
TGTGCCAGCAGCGGCCCCGGTACAGGGAGGTACGAGCGGTACTTC
>many|TRBJ1-1|TRBD1|TRBV12-5
CASGLGQGEAFF
TGTGCTAGTGGTTTGGGACAGGGTGAAGCTTTCTTT
>.|TRBJ2-7|TRBD2|TRBV10-1
CASSEYRDYLYEQYF
TGCGCCAGCAGCGAGTACCGGGACTACCTCTACGAGCAGTACTTC
>many|TRBJ1-1|.|TRBV28
CASSFSRGVPAFF
TGTGCCAGCAGTTTTAGCCGGGGGGTTCCGGCTTTCTTT
>.|TRBJ1-6|.|TRBV20-1
CSARDPMGVENSPLHF
TGCAGTGCTAGAGATCCCATGGGGGTCGAGAATTCACCCCTCCACTTT
>few|TRBJ1-1|.|TRBV7-8
CASSLFSLNTEAFF
TGTGCCAGCAGCTTGTTCAGCCTGAACACTGAAGCTTTCTTT
>many|TRBJ2-7|TRBD2|TRBV2
CASNGLAGRYEQYF
TGTGCCAGCAACGGACTAGCGGGACGCTACGAGCAGTACTTC
>.|TRBJ2-3|.|TRBV29-1
CSVNGRLTDTQYF
TGCAGCGTTAATGGGAGGCTCACAGATACGCAGTATTTT
>few|TRBJ2-3|TRBD1|TRBV5-1
CASSVRDRADTQYF
TGCGCCAGCAGCGTCCGGGACAGGGCAGATACGCAGTATTTT